This T cell receptor beta chain was retrieved from a study of glioma-infiltrating T cells. Study as a whole: Around 1 million peripheral T cells were targeted at about 4- to 11-fold coverage.

There are 12 residues in the CDR3. V was clipped by 6 bases and J by 6 bases, with 10 bases between them. CDR1 and CDR2 (germline): ENHRY, SYGVKD. Amplification of TCR alpha and beta CDR3 regions from RNA used iRepertoire nested multiplex PCR. Input was roughly 100-450 ng of tissue mRNA or PBMC total RNA. Each CDR3 protein gets one entry after TCRdb re-called the multiplex PCR reads with MiXCR. The sample lists around 350,000 distinct CDR3 sequences; roughly two fifths were seen once. This clonotype was counted between two and nine times. The clonotype was recovered from a human donor with low-grade glioma or glioblastoma, undergoing nonglioma brain surgery, or in good health (not recorded which). The sequencing input was glioma tissue, nonneoplastic brain tissue, or PBMCs (not recorded which). The rearrangement uses TRBV10-3 and TRBJ2-3; tentative D call: TRBD1 (5 bases). CDR3 protein: CAIRDISDTQYF. CDR3 DNA: TGTGCCATCAGGGACATTTCGGATACGCAGTATTTT.